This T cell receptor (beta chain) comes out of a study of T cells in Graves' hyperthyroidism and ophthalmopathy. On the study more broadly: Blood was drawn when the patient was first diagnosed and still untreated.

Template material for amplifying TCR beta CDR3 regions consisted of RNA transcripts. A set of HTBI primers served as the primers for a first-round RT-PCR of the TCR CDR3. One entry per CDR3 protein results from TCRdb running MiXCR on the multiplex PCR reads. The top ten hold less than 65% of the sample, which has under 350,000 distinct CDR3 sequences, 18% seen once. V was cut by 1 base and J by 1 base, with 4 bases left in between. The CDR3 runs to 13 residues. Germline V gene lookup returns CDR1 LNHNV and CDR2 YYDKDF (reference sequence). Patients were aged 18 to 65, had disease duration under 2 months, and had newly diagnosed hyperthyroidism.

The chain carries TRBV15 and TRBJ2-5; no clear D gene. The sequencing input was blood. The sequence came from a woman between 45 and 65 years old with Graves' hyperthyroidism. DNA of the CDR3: TGTGCCACCAGCAGAGGGGTCCAAGAGACCCAGTACTTC. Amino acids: CATSRGVQETQYF.